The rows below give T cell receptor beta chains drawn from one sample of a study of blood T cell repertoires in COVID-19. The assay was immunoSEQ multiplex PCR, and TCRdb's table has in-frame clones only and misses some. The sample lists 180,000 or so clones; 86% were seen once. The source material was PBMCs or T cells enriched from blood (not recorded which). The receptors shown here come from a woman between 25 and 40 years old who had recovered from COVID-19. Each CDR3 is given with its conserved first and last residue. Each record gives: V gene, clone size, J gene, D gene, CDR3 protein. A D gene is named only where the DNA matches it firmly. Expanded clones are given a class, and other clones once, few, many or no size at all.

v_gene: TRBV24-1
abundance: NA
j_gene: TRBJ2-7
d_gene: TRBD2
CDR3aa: CATSDRPGTSSYEQYF

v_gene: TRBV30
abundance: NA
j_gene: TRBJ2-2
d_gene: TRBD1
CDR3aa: CAWNSQGAVTGELFF

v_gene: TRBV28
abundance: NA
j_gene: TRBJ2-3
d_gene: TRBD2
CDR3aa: CASSLLAEYTDTQYF

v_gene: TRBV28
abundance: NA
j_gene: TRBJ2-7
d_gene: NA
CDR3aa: CASSLSSEQYF

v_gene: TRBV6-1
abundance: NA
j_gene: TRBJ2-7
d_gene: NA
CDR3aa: CASSERGGLVYEQYF

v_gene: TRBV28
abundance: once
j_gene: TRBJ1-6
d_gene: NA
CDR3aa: CASSSGVTPLHF

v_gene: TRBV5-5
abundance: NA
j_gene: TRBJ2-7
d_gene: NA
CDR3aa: CASSLSGAEQYF

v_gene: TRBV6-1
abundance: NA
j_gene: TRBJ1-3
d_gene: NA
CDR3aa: CASSETTGNTIYF

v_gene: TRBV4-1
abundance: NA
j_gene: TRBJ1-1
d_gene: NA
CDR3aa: CASSQGTEMNTEAFF

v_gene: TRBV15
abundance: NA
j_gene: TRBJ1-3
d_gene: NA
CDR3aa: CATSREGVAGNTIYF

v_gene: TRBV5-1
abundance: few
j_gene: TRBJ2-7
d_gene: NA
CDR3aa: CASSFMGSRSYEQYF

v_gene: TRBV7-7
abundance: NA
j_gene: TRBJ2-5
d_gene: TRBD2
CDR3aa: CASSLGVAGGPEETQYF

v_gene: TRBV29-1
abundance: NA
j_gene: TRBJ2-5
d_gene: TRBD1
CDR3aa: CSVEGVVGQQETQYF

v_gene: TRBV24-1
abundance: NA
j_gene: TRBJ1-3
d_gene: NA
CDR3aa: CATSDRGPGNTIYF

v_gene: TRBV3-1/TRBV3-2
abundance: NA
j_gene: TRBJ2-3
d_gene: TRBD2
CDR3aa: CASSQDVAGITQYF

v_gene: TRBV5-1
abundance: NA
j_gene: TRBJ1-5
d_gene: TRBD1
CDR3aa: CASSLLGTGSNQPQHF

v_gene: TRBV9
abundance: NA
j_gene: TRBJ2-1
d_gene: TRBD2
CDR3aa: CASSVDPSGRPTHNEQFF

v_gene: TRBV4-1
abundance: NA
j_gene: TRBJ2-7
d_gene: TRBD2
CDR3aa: CASSQSGLAGSYEQYF

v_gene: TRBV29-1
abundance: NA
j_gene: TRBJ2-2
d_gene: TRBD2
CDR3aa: CSVLEGLAGGNTGELFF

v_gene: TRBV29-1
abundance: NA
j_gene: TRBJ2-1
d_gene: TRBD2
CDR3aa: CSVEESLAYEQFF

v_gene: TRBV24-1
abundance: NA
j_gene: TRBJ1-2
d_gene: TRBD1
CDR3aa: CATSVRQGDYTF

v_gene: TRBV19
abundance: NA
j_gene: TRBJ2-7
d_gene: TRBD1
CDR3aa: CASSLVWAGTGSSYEQYF

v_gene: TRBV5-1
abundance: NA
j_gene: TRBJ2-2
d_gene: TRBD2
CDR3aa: CASSGDREVGGELFF

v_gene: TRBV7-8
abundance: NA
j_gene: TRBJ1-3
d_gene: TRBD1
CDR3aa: CASSPGSRRGFLLRNTIYF

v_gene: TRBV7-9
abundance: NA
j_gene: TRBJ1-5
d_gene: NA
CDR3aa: CASSLDAGFNQPQHF

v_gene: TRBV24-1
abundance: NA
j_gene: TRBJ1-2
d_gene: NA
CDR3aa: CATSDFAGNGYTF

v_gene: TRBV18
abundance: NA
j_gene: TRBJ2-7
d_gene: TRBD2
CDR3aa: CASSPDGGNYEQYF

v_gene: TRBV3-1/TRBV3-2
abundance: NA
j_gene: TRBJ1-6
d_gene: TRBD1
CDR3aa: CASSQEFRGYNSPLHF

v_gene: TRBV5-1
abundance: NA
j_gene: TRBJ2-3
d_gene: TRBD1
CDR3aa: CASSLEAHRGGTDTQYF

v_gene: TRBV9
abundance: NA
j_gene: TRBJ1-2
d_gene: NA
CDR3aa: CASSVVSGSYGYTF

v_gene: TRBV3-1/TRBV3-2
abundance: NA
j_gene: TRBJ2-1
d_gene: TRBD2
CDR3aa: CASSQDLAGGRGVQFF

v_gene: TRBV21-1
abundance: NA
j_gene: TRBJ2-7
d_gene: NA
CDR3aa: CASTSTGDYEQYF

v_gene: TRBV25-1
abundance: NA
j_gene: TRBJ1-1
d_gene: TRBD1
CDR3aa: CASSEWDREAFF

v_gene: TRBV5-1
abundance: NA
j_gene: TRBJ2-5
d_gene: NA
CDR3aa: CASSLAGGQEETQYF

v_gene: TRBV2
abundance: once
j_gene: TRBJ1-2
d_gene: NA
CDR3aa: CASPENYGYTF

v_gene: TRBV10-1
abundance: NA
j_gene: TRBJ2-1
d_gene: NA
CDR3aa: CASSDMAGPRNNEQFF

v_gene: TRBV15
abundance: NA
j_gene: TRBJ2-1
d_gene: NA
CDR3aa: CATSRGTDNNEQFF

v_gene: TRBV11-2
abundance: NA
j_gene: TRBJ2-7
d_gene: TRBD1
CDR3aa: CASTTTGTGNYEQYF

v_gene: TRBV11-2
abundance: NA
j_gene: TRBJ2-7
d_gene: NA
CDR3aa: CASSPLDYEQYF

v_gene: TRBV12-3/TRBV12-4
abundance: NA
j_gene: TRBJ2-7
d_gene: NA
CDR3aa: CASSLEGPYEQYF

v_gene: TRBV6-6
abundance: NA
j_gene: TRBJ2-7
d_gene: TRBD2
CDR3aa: CASRGTSDVYEQYF

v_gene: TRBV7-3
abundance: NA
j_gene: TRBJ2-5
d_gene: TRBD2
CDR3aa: CASSLTSGLADQETQYF

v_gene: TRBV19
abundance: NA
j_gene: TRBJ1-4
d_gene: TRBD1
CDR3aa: CASSTGGVSNEKLFF

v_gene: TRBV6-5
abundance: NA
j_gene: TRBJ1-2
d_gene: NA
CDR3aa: CASYISGEGNQGYTF

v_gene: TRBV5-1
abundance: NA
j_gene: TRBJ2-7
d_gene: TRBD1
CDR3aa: CASSLGPDRDIYEQYF

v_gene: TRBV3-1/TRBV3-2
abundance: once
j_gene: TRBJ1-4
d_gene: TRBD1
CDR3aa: CASSHSIRGPNEKLFF

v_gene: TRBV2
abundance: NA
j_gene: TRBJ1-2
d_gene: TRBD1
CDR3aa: CASSDQGQGGYGYTF